Here is one T cell receptor (beta chain) with its context. The antigen remains undetermined. The CDR3 length is 14 residues. From germline, CDR1 is SEHNR and CDR2 FQNEAQ (reference sequence). A few hundred thousand cells per CD8+ T cell subset were flow-sorted in triplicate. Libraries were UMI-labeled 5' RACE TRB cDNA. TCRdb re-called the 5' RACE reads and catalogs CDR3 proteins one per entry, DNA excluded. This table lists over 95,000 distinct CDR3 sequences. The sample is drawn from a study of CXCR3-negative and CXCR3-positive naive CD8 T cells. Whole-study findings and limits: Hydrophobicity was higher for TRB CDR3s found in CXCR3-positive naive cells than in CXCR3-negative naive cells. Diversity ran similarly high across both naive subsets but far lower in memory CD8+ cells.

The sample was naive CXCR3+ CD8+ T cells from blood. Subset defined: CD45RO-CCR7+CD27+CD95- naive CD8+ T cells expressing CXCR3 (TNR3+). The receptor was isolated from a human donor in good health. Some clones in this sample may be carry-over from other donors' samples. V and J are TRBV7-9 and TRBJ1-1. This CDR3 reads CASSFPRMNTEAFF. Complete variable domain (other parts from reference TRBV7-9 and TRBJ1-1): DTGVSQNPRHKITKRGQNVTFRCDPISEHNRLYWYRQTLGQGPEFLTYFQNEAQLEKSRLLSDRFSAERPKGSFSTLEIQRTEQGDSAMYLCASSFPRMNTEAFFGQGTRLTVV.